This T cell receptor beta chain stems from a study of T cell responses to AZD1222 COVID-19 vaccine. The CDR3 has 15 amino acids. The germline CDR1 and CDR2 sequences are MDHEN and SYDVKM. Trimming took off 6 bases at V and 0 bases at J, with 15 bases between the two ends. Only in-frame clones appear in the TCRdb table, and some are missing; sequencing was by immunoSEQ multiplex PCR. The table records around 66,000 clones, 70% to 80% of them present only once. The starting material was peripheral blood, obtained on day 0 of MenACWY control vaccination. The chain joins TRBV28 to TRBJ2-7, with a possible D match to TRBD1 (6 bases). The sequence was obtained from an adult in good health. The CDR3 nucleotides are TGTGCCAGCAGCCCAGGACAGTCCTTCTCCTACGAGCAGTACTTC. It is translated as CASSPGQSFSYEQYF.